This T cell receptor (beta chain) is from a study of T-cell reconstitution after alpha-beta-depleted transplantation in children. This CDR3 has 13 residues. The V end was cut by 5 bases, the J end by 5 bases, with 13 bases between. Germline V gene lookup returns CDR1 MNHEY and CDR2 SMNVEV (reference sequence). This clonotype was counted only a few times. Researchers prepared the TCRbeta library using unique molecular identifiers, the study reports. In TCRdb, the PCR reads were re-called with MiXCR into one record per CDR3 protein. The data hold nearly 250,000 distinct CDR3 sequences, with roughly 8.2% observed a single time.

The TCR originated in a male patient younger than 18 who had a stem cell transplant for acute lymphoblastic leukemia, so the T cells may come from the graft donor. This material consisted of PBMCs, mostly from graft donor cells, taken 180 days after TCRalphabeta/CD19-depleted stem cell transplant. V is TRBV27 and J is TRBJ2-7; a weak D match, TRBD1 (5 bases). The CDR3 coding sequence is TGTGCCAGCAGTCCCCGAAGGGGCCACGAGCAGTACTTC. This codes for CASSPRRGHEQYF.